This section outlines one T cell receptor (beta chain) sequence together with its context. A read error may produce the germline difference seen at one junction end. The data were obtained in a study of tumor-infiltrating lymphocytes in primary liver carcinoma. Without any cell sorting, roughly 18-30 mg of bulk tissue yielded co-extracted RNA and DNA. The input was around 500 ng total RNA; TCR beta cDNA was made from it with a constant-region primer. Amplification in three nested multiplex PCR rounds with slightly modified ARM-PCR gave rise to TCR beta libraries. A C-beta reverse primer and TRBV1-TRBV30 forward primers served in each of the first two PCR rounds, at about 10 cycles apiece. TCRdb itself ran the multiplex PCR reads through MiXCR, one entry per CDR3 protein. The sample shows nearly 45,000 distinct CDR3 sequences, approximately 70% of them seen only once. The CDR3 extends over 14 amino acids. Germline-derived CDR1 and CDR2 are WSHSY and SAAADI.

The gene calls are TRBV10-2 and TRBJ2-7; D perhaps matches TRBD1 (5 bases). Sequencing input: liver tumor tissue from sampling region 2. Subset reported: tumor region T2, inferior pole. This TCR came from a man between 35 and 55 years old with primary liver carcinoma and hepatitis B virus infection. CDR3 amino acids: CASRGTGDPYEQYF. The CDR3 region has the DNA TGCGCCAGCAGAGGTACAGGAGACCCCTACGAGCAGTATTTC.